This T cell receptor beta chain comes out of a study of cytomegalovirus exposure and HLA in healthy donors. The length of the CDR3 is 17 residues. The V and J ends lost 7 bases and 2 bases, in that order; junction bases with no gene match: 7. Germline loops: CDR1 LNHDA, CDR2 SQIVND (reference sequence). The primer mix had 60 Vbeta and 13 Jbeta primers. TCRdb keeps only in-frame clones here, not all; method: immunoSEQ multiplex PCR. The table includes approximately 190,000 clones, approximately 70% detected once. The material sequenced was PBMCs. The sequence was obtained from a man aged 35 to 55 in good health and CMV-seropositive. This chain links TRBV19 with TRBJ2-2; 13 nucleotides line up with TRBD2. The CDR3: CASTPTSGGFNTGELFF. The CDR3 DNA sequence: TGTGCCAGTACTCCGACTAGCGGGGGGTTTAACACCGGGGAGCTGTTTTTT.